What follows describes a single TCR beta chain. Its antigen is unknown. The CDR3 has 17 residues. The V gene lost 1 base and the J gene lost 0 bases, with 14 bases spanning the gap. The germline gives CDR1 ENHRY, CDR2 SYGVKD. In the CD4+ fraction, cells were divided into CD45RA+ naive and CD45RA-negative memory subsets. Sequencing used immunoSEQ multiplex PCR; TCRdb keeps in-frame clones, though not all of them. The profile shows around 2,000,000 clones, 85% to 95% of them singletons. This sample was taken from a study of shared clonotypes between healthy human individuals. General study points: Generation of non-shared clonotypes was less probable than generation of clonotypes shared by all four donors. Naive subsets usually exceeded memory subsets in estimated richness.

The clonotype comes from a man between 18 and 29 years old in good health. The sequencing input was naive CD4+ T cells sorted from blood. Subset given: CD45RA+ positively selected. V and J are TRBV10-3 and TRBJ2-3; D ambiguous. CDR3 region: CAISEFGDLGSTDTQYF. As DNA, the CDR3 is TGTGCCATCAGTGAGTTTGGGGATTTGGGTAGCACAGATACGCAGTATTTT.